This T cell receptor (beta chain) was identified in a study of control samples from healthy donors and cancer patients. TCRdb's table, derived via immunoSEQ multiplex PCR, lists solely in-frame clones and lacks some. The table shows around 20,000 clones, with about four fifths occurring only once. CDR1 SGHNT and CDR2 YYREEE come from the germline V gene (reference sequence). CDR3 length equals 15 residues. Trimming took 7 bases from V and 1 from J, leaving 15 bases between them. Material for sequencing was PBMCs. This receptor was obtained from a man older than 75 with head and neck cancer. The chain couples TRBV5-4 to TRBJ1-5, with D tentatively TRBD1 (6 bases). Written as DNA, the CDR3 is TGTGCCAGCGCTAGGGGAACAGGGAGCAATCAGCCCCAGCATTTT. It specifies CASARGTGSNQPQHF. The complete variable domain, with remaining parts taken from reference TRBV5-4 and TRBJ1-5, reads ETGVTQSPTHLIKTRGQQVTLRCSSQSGHNTVSWYQQALGQGPQFIFQYYREEENGRGNFPPRFSGLQFPNYSSELNVNALELDDSALYLCASARGTGSNQPQHFGDGTRLSIL.